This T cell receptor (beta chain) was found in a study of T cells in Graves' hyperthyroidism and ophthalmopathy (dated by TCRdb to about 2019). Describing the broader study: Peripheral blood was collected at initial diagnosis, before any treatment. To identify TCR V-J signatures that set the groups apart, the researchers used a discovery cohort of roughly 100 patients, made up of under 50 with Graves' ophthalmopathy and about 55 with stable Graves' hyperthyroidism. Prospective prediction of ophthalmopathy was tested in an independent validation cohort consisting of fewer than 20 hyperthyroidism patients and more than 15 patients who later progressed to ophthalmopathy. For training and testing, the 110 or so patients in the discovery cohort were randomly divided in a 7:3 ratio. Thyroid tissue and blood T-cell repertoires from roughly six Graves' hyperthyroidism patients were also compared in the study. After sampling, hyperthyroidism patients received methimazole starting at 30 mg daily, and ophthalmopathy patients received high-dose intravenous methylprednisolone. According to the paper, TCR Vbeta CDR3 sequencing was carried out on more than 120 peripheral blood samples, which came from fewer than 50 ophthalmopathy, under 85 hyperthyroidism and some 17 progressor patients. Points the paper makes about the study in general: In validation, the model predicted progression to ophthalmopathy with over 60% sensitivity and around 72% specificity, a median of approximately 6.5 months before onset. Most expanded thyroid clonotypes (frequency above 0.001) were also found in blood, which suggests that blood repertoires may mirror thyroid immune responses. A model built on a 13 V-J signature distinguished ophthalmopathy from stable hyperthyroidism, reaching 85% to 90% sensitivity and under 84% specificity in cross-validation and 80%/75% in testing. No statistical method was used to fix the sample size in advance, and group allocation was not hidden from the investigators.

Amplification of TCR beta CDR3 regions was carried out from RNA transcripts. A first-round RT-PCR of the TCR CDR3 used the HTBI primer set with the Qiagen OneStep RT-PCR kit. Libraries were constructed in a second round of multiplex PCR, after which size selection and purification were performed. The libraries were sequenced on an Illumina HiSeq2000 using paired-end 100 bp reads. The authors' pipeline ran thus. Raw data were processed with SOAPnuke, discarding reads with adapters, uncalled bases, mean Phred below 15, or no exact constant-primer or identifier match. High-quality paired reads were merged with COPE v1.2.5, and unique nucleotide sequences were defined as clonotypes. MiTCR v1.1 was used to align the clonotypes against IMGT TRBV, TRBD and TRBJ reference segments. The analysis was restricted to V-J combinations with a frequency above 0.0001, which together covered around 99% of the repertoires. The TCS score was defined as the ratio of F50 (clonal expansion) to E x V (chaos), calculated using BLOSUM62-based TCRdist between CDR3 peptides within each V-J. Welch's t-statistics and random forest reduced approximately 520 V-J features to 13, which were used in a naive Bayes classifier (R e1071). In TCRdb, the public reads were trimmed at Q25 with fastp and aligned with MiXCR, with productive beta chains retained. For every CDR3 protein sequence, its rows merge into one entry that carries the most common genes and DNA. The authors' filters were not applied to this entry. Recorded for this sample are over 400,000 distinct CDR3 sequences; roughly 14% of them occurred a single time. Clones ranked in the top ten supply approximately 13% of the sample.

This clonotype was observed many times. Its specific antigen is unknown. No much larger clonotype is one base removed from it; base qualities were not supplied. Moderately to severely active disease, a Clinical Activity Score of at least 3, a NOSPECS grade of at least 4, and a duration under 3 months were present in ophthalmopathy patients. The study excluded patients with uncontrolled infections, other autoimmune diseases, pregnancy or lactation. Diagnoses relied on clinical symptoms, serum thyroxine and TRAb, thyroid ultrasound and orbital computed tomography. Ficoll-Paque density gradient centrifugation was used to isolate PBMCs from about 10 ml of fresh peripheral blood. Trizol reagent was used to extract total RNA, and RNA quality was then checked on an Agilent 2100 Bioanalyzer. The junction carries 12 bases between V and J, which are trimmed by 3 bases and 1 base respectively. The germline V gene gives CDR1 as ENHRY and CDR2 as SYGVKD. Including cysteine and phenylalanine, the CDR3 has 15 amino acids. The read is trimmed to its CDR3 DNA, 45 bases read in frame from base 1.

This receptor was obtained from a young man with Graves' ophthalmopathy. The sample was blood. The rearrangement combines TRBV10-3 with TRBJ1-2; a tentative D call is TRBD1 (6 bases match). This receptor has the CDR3 CAISDQQGYNYGYTF. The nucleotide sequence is TGTGCCATCAGTGACCAACAGGGATATAACTATGGCTACACCTTC.